This TCR beta chain was captured in a study of siplizumab effects on memory and regulatory T cells. Study-level results: Naive T cell populations appeared to exhibit greater diversity than memory cells and appeared to be major alloresponse contributors. The mean Treg-derived percentage of mappable alloreactive CD4+ clones was 55% to 75% with siplizumab compared with 25% to 30% in controls. For siplizumab cultures, the suppressive function of their proliferating Tregs was not confirmed. Proliferating CD4+ or CD8+ clones, roughly 75-96% of them, lacked an assignable naive or memory phenotype.

Deletions cut 4 bases from V and 9 bases from J, with 19 bases between. CDR1 MNHNS and CDR2 SASEGT come from the germline V gene. The CDR3 extends over 15 amino acids. A note on this clone: Its antigen is as yet unknown.

Measured with immunoSEQ multiplex PCR; TCRdb has only the in-frame clones, and not every one. The table has approximately 100,000 clones, 85% to 95% seen once. This receptor was taken from a human donor in good health. The sample comprised non-Treg CD4+ T cells sorted from blood. V usage is TRBV6-1 and J usage is TRBJ2-1, with D maybe TRBD2 (6 bases). The CDR3 region is CASSAGIGGGGEQFF. The CDR3 coding sequence is TGTGCCAGCAGTGCAGGGATCGGGGGAGGCGGTGAGCAGTTCTTC.